These 9 T cell receptor beta chains came from one sample sequenced in a study of blood T cell repertoires in COVID-19. TCRdb's table, derived via immunoSEQ multiplex PCR, lists solely in-frame clones and lacks some. Of some 190,000 clones in the sample, approximately 80% were seen once. The sequenced material came from PBMCs or T cells enriched from blood (not recorded which). The receptors come from a man in his 60s who had been exposed to COVID-19.

The genes are TRBV10-3 and TRBJ2-7; D remains unclear. V was trimmed by 4 bases and J by 3 bases, leaving 13 bases between them. Per the germline V gene, CDR1 is ENHRY and CDR2 is SYGVKD. The CDR3 spans 14 residues. The DNA for the CDR3 is TGTGCCATCAGTGCAACCGTCGGTAACTACGAGCAGTACTTC. It yields the protein CAISATVGNYEQYF.

The V call is TRBV6-5, the J call TRBJ1-2; D ambiguous. V shed 8 bases and J shed 6 bases, with 13 bases lying between them. The CDR3 covers 12 residues. Germline values: CDR1 MNHEY, CDR2 SVGAGI. In DNA, the CDR3 is TGTGCCAGCGGAACGGGTATCGATGGCTACACCTTC. It translates to CASGTGIDGYTF.

The chain recombines TRBV6-2 or TRBV6-3 with TRBJ2-5, with TRBD1 matching 7 bases. V dropped 6 bases and J dropped 1; count of bases not matched to a gene: 8. In germline, CDR1 is MNHEY, CDR2 SVGEGT. CDR3 size: 15 residues. CDR3 sequence (DNA): TGTGCCAGCAGCGGACAGGCTAAAACCCAAGAGACCCAGTACTTC. Translated, it gives CASSGQAKTQETQYF.

The V and J genes are TRBV5-1 and TRBJ2-1; TRBD2 is a possible D gene (5 bases). The CDR3 totals 14 residues. V lost 7 bases and J lost 5, with 16 bases in between. CDR1 and CDR2 from the germline V gene are SGHRS and YFSETQ. CDR3 loop: CASVREYPDNEQFF. The DNA for the CDR3 is TGCGCCAGCGTTAGGGAGTACCCCGACAATGAGCAGTTCTTC.

CDR3 in DNA: TGTGCCAGCACCCTCAGGTCAGTGAACACTGAAGCTTTCTTT. Residues: CASTLRSVNTEAFF. The V call is TRBV2, the J call TRBJ1-1; D not certain. Germline V lookup: CDR1 SNHLY, CDR2 FYNNEI. Trimming cost V 7 bases and J 0 bases, with 12 bases left between them. CDR3 size: 14 residues.

The chain is built from TRBV6-5 and TRBJ1-1, with a weak D call TRBD1 (5 bases). This CDR3 comprises 15 residues. Germline V CDR1 and CDR2: MNHEY, SVGAGI. V was cut by 0 bases and J by 2 bases, with 10 bases left in between. CDR3 amino acids: CASSYSTRVNTEAFF. DNA for the CDR3: TGTGCCAGCAGTTACTCGACCAGGGTCAACACTGAAGCTTTCTTT.

In its sample, this clone was seen once. The rearrangement links TRBV7-8 to TRBJ2-7, with TRBD1 matching 9 bases. V gave up 5 bases and J gave up 6 bases; unmatched junction bases: 14. Germline CDR1 reads SGHVS; CDR2 reads FQNEAQ. This CDR3 spans 16 amino acids. Here the CDR3 reads CASSAVDTGTGIEQYF. The CDR3 DNA sequence: TGTGCCAGCAGCGCAGTGGATACCGGGACAGGGATCGAGCAGTACTTC.

The chain recombines TRBV7-2 with TRBJ2-7; the D gene is possibly TRBD1 (6 bases). Trimming removed 1 base from V and 7 bases from J, with 17 bases in between. Germline-derived CDR1 and CDR2 are SGHTA and FQGNSA. The CDR3 spans 15 residues. CDR3 coding DNA: TGTGCCAGCAGCTTAGATTCCCTGGGGGCGGGTGAGCAGTACTTC. This encodes CASSLDSLGAGEQYF.

The chain uses TRBV7-8 and TRBJ1-2; possible D gene TRBD1, 5 bases. CDR1 and CDR2 from the germline V gene are SGHVS and FQNEAQ. V was shortened by 3 bases and J by 0 bases, with 8 bases between the two germline ends. The CDR3 is 14 amino acids. In DNA, the CDR3 is TGTGCCAGCAGCTTGAGGACATCTAACTATGGCTACACCTTC. Its protein is CASSLRTSNYGYTF.